The clone carrying this T cell receptor (beta chain) was counted between two and nine times. Its matching antigen is unknown. The CD4+ and CD8+ fractions came from positive magnetic bead selection and were purity-checked by flow cytometry. The CDR3 has 13 amino acids. Trimming stripped 3 bases from V and 4 bases from J, with 7 bases between. CDR1 is LNHDA, CDR2 SQIVND, per germline (reference sequence). The repertoire was sequenced with immunoSEQ multiplex PCR; TCRdb's copy has only in-frame clones and lacks some. Among about 17,000 clones, 65% to 80% were seen once, and the ten largest hold roughly 4.9%. The sample originates from a study of somatic mutations in cytotoxic T cells in rheumatoid arthritis. Study-wide points: Of 65 patients, several had a largest CD8+ clone that exceeded 20% of CD8+ cells. CD8+ T-cell clonality showed no significant difference between rheumatoid arthritis patients and age-matched healthy controls.

The V call is TRBV19, the J call TRBJ2-1; D unresolved. Sequencing was done on a sample of CD8+ T cells sorted from blood. The clonotype comes from an adult with rheumatoid arthritis. CDR3 DNA sequence: TGTGCCAGTAGTATCCTCGGGTACAATGAGCAGTTCTTC. The encoded protein is CASSILGYNEQFF.